The T cell receptor (beta chain) under discussion was sequenced for a study of blood T cells in healthy people across ages (dated by TCRdb to between 2015 and 2016). As for the study more broadly: In model experiments, template switching captured roughly one uniquely barcoded TCR beta cDNA molecule for every two T cells. The donors were split into four age groups: young (average approximately 16 years), middle-aged (about 40), aged (approximately 60) and long-lived (more than 80). The study measured age-related changes in TCR beta repertoire diversity using deep sequencing normalized with unique cDNA molecular identifiers. To avoid experimental bias, donors of different ages were spread randomly across the sequencing lanes. Two additional independent replicas of 1 million unique cDNA reads from the same blood draw were analyzed for two donors (one aged 18 to 30 and one aged 80 or older). What the work shows at the level of the full study, not this receptor alone: As age increased, observed TCR beta diversity per million T cells dropped in a roughly linear way, and a significant reduction was already evident by age approximately 40. Estimates of total diversity based on one million sequenced T cells were regarded as lower bounds and as underestimates. Conclusive comparison of naive and antigen-experienced compartments was prevented by the profiling of bulk unsorted PBMCs. Donor CMV infection status was unknown, potentially confounding age-related changes in expanded clonotypes. Compared with the aged group, more naive CD4+ T cells, fewer expanded clones and increased TCR diversity were shown by the long-lived group, suggesting age selection. The percentage of naive T cells measured by flow cytometry correlated strongly with observed TCR beta diversity.

Sequences SGHDT (CDR1) and YYEEEE (CDR2) are obtained from the germline V gene. From the cysteine up to the phenylalanine, the CDR3 has a length of 15 residues. Only the CDR3 region is kept as DNA, spanning 45 bases read in frame from base 1. The 35 to 40 donors, aged about 6 to 95 years, were systemically healthy Caucasian individuals from Russia. Each donor gave around 9.8 milliliters of peripheral blood, collected into EDTA-treated Vacutainer tubes. Ficoll-Paque density-gradient centrifugation was used to isolate PBMCs, with at least 7 million obtained per sample. Trizol reagent was used to extract total RNA from the PBMCs, yielding at least 5.5 micrograms per sample. Naive CD45RAhigh/CD27high T cell percentages were measured by flow cytometry on a PBMC aliquot from every donor. Library preparation was by 5' RACE. Sequencing was performed on an Illumina HiSeq 2500. A second PCR of roughly 7 to 11 cycles was performed with a sample-barcoded 5' primer and a J-beta primer mix. A unique molecular identifier was introduced onto each TCR beta cDNA molecule by a template-switch 5' adaptor carrying 12 random nucleotides. At least 2.5 million CDR3-containing paired-end reads were obtained from each sample. The Mint cDNA synthesis kit, primed by a TRBC-specific oligonucleotide, was used to synthesize first-strand cDNA from all RNA. Following uracil-DNA glycosylase treatment, all cDNA underwent a first 18-cycle PCR with the universal primers M1SS and BC2_uni_R. The original methods were these. Normalization of each sample was performed by random selection of 1 million high-quality reads, each carrying a distinct molecular identifier. Reads sharing molecular identifiers were discarded rather than binned into consensus sequences. CDR3 identification, clonotype clustering and error correction used MiTCR with a Q25 quality threshold and the strictest error-elimination algorithm. A nonparametric unseen species model using Euler transformation provided a lower-bound estimate of total TCR beta diversity. TCRdb cleaned the public reads at Q25 with fastp, built clones with MiXCR and kept in-frame beta chains. Each CDR3 protein appears once, grouped with its most common genes and DNA. TCRdb's processing, not the authors' own work, is the source of the V and J calls. Recorded for this sample are about a million distinct CDR3 sequences; 45% to 60% of them occurred a single time. Jointly, the top ten make up about 22% of the sample.

As concerns this clonotype: Which antigen it targets is not known. There are no base qualities to consult, and no much larger clone falls within one base.

The sequenced sample consisted of blood. The sequence links TRBV5-6 to TRBJ2-4; 8 bases in the middle match TRBD1. The DNA matches TRBJ2-7 better at its end, which makes the J call doubtful. This sequence was found in an older woman in good health. The CDR3 region: CASSPRTGRLDEQYF. The DNA sequence is as follows: TGTGCCAGCAGCCCGAGGACAGGGCGCCTTGACGAGCAGTACTTC.